A selection of T cell receptor beta chains follows, all from one sample in a study of T cell repertoires in cytomegalovirus infection. Each CDR3 protein gets one entry after TCRdb re-called the reads with MiXCR. Of more than 75,000 distinct CDR3 sequences listed, 3.7% are singletons. The source material was PBMCs. Source of these receptors: a human donor in good health (CMV status not recorded). Some clones in this sample may be carry-over from other donors' samples. CDR3s include the opening cysteine and the closing phenylalanine or tryptophan. A D gene is named only where the DNA matches it firmly. Clone sizes are given selectively: once, few, many, or a class where the clone is expanded.

D	length	V	size	J	CDR3	DNA
.	15	TRBV11-2	many	TRBJ1-1	CASSSWGKGDTEAFF	TGTGCCAGCAGCTCATGGGGGAAGGGGGACACTGAAGCTTTCTTT
TRBD2	12	TRBV6-1	many	TRBJ2-7	CVIRGGNYEQYF	TGTGTCATCCGGGGGGGGAACTACGAGCAGTACTTC
.	15	TRBV6-2/TRBV6-3	many	TRBJ1-1	CASSSRDRTNTEAFF	TGTGCCAGCAGTTCCCGGGATAGGACGAACACTGAAGCTTTCTTT
.	14	TRBV7-9	many	TRBJ1-1	CASSLAGRNTEAFF	TGTGCCAGCAGCTTAGCAGGGCGGAACACTGAAGCTTTCTTT
TRBD1	13	TRBV28	many	TRBJ1-2	CASSMDRAASYTF	TGTGCCAGCAGTATGGACAGGGCAGCGAGCTACACCTTC
.	17	TRBV18	.	TRBJ2-7	CASSPLADSRATYEQYF	TGTGCCAGCTCACCACTGGCCGACAGTCGAGCAACCTACGAGCAGTACTTC
.	15	TRBV7-3	many	TRBJ2-2	CASSPMTGVTGELFF	TGTGCCAGCAGCCCGATGACTGGGGTAACCGGGGAGCTGTTTTTT
.	13	TRBV28	many	TRBJ1-2	CASSLKGIYGYTF	TGTGCCAGCAGCTTAAAGGGTATATATGGCTACACCTTC
.	14	TRBV6-1	many	TRBJ2-7	CASSPSAAAYEQYF	TGTGCCAGCAGTCCCTCAGCAGCAGCCTACGAGCAGTACTTC
.	12	TRBV6-1	many	TRBJ2-2	CASNGATGELFF	TGTGCCAGCAATGGAGCCACCGGGGAGCTGTTTTTT
.	11	TRBV6-2/TRBV6-3	many	TRBJ1-5	CASRRTGPQHF	TGTGCCAGCAGGCGGACTGGGCCCCAGCATTTT
.	14	TRBV7-2	many	TRBJ2-1	CASSLTATYNEQFF	TGTGCCAGCAGCTTAACGGCTACTTACAATGAGCAGTTCTTC
.	14	TRBV11-1	many	TRBJ1-1	CASSPRQLNTEAFF	TGTGCCAGCAGCCCACGACAGCTGAACACTGAAGCTTTCTTT
.	13	TRBV5-5	many	TRBJ2-3	CVSSLDITDTQYF	TGTGTCAGCAGCTTGGATATAACAGATACGCAGTATTTT
.	15	TRBV27	many	TRBJ1-1	CASSLTPGMGTEAFF	TGTGCCAGCAGTTTAACCCCAGGCATGGGCACTGAAGCTTTCTTT
.	14	TRBV12-3/TRBV12-4	many	TRBJ1-4	CASSSRDTNEKLFF	TGTGCCAGCAGTTCTCGGGACACTAATGAAAAACTGTTTTTT
TRBD1	14	TRBV6-2/TRBV6-3	many	TRBJ1-2	CASSGQGLVRGYTF	TGTGCCAGCAGCGGACAGGGCTTAGTGAGAGGCTACACCTTC
.	14	TRBV10-3	many	TRBJ2-1	CAISESSRANEQFF	TGTGCCATCAGTGAGTCTAGTAGGGCTAATGAGCAGTTCTTC
.	15	TRBV7-8	many	TRBJ2-5	CASSSLGGGAYPQYF	TGTGCCAGCAGCTCACTGGGGGGGGGCGCGTATCCCCAGTACTTC
.	14	TRBV28	.	TRBJ1-4	CASSLQGTNDKLCF	TGTGCCAGCAGTCTTCAGGGAACTAATGACAAACTGTGTTTT
.	16	TRBV18	many	TRBJ2-6	CASSPRTDSGANVLTF	TGTGCCAGCTCACCCCGGACAGACTCTGGGGCCAACGTCCTGACTTTC
.	13	TRBV6-2/TRBV6-3	many	TRBJ1-5	CASGTQRYQPQHF	TGTGCCAGCGGAACACAGAGGTATCAGCCCCAGCATTTT
.	12	TRBV19	many	TRBJ1-2	CASSIGSRGYTF	TGTGCCAGTAGTATTGGTAGCAGGGGCTACACCTTC
TRBD2	21	TRBV7-2	many	TRBJ2-7	CASSFPSGGGTSGESSYEQYF	TGTGCCAGCAGCTTCCCAAGTGGGGGGGGGACTAGCGGGGAGAGCTCCTACGAGCAGTACTTC
.	16	TRBV7-8	many	TRBJ1-5	CASSLARQRYNQPQHF	TGTGCCAGCAGCTTAGCGCGACAGCGATACAATCAGCCCCAGCATTTT
TRBD2	15	TRBV6-1	many	TRBJ2-1	CASTLLAGGGNEQFF	TGTGCCAGCACCCTACTAGCGGGGGGGGGCAATGAGCAGTTCTTC
.	14	TRBV6-2/TRBV6-3	many	TRBJ1-1	CASSYGSGRTEAFF	TGTGCCAGCAGTTACGGTTCAGGGCGGACTGAAGCTTTCTTT
TRBD2	17	TRBV7-2	many	TRBJ2-4	CASSLVGGGGAKNIQYF	TGTGCCAGCAGCTTAGTCGGCGGGGGGGGAGCCAAAAACATTCAGTACTTC
.	16	TRBV4-3	many	TRBJ2-3	CASSQDLGGSSHTQYF	TGCGCCAGCAGCCAAGATTTAGGGGGGAGCTCCCATACGCAGTATTTT
TRBD2	14	TRBV29-1	many	TRBJ2-1	CSVRTSGGLDEQFF	TGCAGCGTCAGGACTAGCGGGGGTCTCGATGAGCAGTTCTTC
.	13	TRBV7-2	many	TRBJ2-1	CASTSLMMDEQFF	TGTGCCAGCACCTCCTTGATGATGGATGAGCAGTTCTTC
.	14	TRBV4-2	many	TRBJ1-5	CASSQATGRQPQHF	TGTGCCAGCAGCCAGGCTACTGGTAGACAGCCCCAGCATTTT
.	12	TRBV20-1	many	TRBJ2-7	CSARSQGGEQYF	TGCAGTGCTAGGTCCCAGGGGGGCGAGCAGTACTTC
.	16	TRBV28	many	TRBJ1-5	CASSPDRLNHNQPQHF	TGTGCCAGCAGCCCCGACAGGCTCAATCACAATCAGCCCCAGCATTTT
TRBD1	15	TRBV2	many	TRBJ1-6	CASSDRGNYNSPLHF	TGTGCCAGCTCGGACAGGGGCAACTATAATTCACCCCTCCACTTT
.	13	TRBV27	many	TRBJ1-3	CASSPAVGNTIYF	TGTGCCAGCAGTCCCGCGGTCGGAAACACCATATATTTT